One sample yielded the 28 T cell receptor beta chains listed below, sequenced in a study of T cell responses to AZD1222 COVID-19 vaccine. The data were produced by immunoSEQ multiplex PCR, yet TCRdb's version contains in-frame clones alone and is incomplete. The sample has about 130,000 clones; around nine tenths are singletons. The material was peripheral blood, obtained on day 0 of AZD1222 vaccination. These receptors originate from an adult in good health.

The rearrangement joins TRBV2 to TRBJ2-5; D not resolved. The CDR3 is 11 amino acids. Germline values: CDR1 SNHLY, CDR2 FYNNEI. V was clipped by 5 bases and J by 2 bases, with 3 bases between them. CDR3 protein: CASSTQETQYF. The CDR3 nucleotides are TGTGCCAGCAGTACACAAGAGACCCAGTACTTC.

This chain connects TRBV6-2 or TRBV6-3 to TRBJ2-6; D may be TRBD2 (5 bases). The CDR3 sequence is 17 residues long. Germline V gene sequence: CDR1 MNHEY, CDR2 SVGEGT. Trimming left V 2 bases short and J 0 bases short, with 11 bases between. DNA for the CDR3: TGTGCCAGCAGTTACGTCGACGGGAACTCTGGGGCCAACGTCCTGACTTTC. The encoded protein is CASSYVDGNSGANVLTF.

This chain connects TRBV27 to TRBJ2-3, with 11 positions matching TRBD1. Trimming took 3 bases from V and 4 from J; bases not matched to a gene: 0. The CDR3 has 14 amino acids. Germline assignment: CDR1 MNHEY and CDR2 SMNVEV (reference sequence). The CDR3 region is CASSLGQGADTQYF. CDR3 nucleotides: TGTGCCAGCAGTTTGGGACAGGGGGCAGATACGCAGTATTTT.

The chain links TRBV5-1 to TRBJ1-1; D might be TRBD1 (6 bases). The germline V gene encodes CDR1 SGHRS and CDR2 YFSETQ. The CDR3 length is 14 residues. V was shortened by 5 bases and J by 1 base, with 12 bases between the two germline ends. The CDR3 coding sequence is TGCGCCAGCAGTTCCGGGACACAGAACACTGAAGCTTTCTTT. It yields the protein CASSSGTQNTEAFF.

This sequence joins TRBV28 and TRBJ1-4; D is undetermined. The CDR3 spans 15 residues. The germline CDR1 and CDR2 sequences are MDHEN and SYDVKM. The V end was cut by 1 base, the J end by 4 bases, with 10 bases between. As DNA, the CDR3 is TGTGCCAGCAGTTTATCCAAGGGTGTTAATGAAAAACTGTTTTTT. Translated: CASSLSKGVNEKLFF.

The chain is built from TRBV5-1 and TRBJ2-7; D possibly corresponds to TRBD2 (7 bases). This CDR3 has 16 amino acids. Germline CDR1 reads SGHRS; CDR2 reads YFSETQ. The V end was cut by 6 bases, the J end by 2 bases, with 21 bases between. The CDR3, as DNA: TGCGCCAGCAAAACCGGATGGGGGGGCATCGCCTACGAGCAGTACTTC. This encodes CASKTGWGGIAYEQYF.

The chain uses TRBV11-3 and TRBJ2-5, with TRBD1 as a possible D gene (5 bases). The CDR3 loop spans 14 amino acids. Germline CDR1 and CDR2: SGHNT and YENEEA. V shed 3 bases and J shed 5 bases, with 13 bases lying between them. The CDR3 coding sequence is TGTGCCAGCAGCTTGACGGACACTGGGGAGACCCAGTACTTC. Translating it yields CASSLTDTGETQYF.

This clone showed up just once. The chain is built from TRBV2 and TRBJ2-5, with 10 positions matching TRBD2. The CDR3 extends over 15 amino acids. Germline-derived CDR1 and CDR2 are SNHLY and FYNNEI. V dropped 4 bases and J dropped 4; count of bases not matched to a gene: 6. The CDR3 bases are TGTGCCAGCAGTGTCGATAGCGGGGGGTCAGAGACCCAGTACTTC. Translating it yields CASSVDSGGSETQYF.

The rearrangement links TRBV29-1 to TRBJ2-7, with 9 bases fitting TRBD1. The length of the CDR3 is 14 residues. Looked up from germline, CDR1 is SQVTM and CDR2 is ANQGSEA. V shed 5 bases, J shed 0 bases, and the junction held 5 bases outside the gene matches. CDR3 residues: CSVLGTGSSYEQYF. In DNA, the CDR3 is TGCAGCGTTCTCGGGACAGGGAGCTCCTACGAGCAGTACTTC.

This clone was observed a few times. The chain carries TRBV19 and TRBJ2-7; 10 positions match TRBD1. The CDR3 covers 14 residues. The J segment lost 4 bases and the V segment lost 5 bases, leaving 5 bases of the junction unmatched. The germline gives CDR1 LNHDA, CDR2 SQIVND (reference sequence). CDR3 bases: TGTGCCAGTAGTCTCGGGACAGGGGTTTACGAGCAGTACTTC. Amino acid sequence: CASSLGTGVYEQYF.

The rearrangement joins TRBV3-1 (or the pseudogene TRBV3-2) to TRBJ1-1, with TRBD1 matching 10 bases. Germline trimming cut 4 bases from V and 0 bases from J; bases unmatched to any gene: 5. Looked up from germline, CDR1 is LGHDT and CDR2 is YNNKEL (reference sequence). The length of the CDR3 is 16 residues. CDR3: CASSRGQGSVNTEAFF. The CDR3 DNA sequence: TGTGCCAGCAGCCGGGGACAGGGGTCGGTGAACACTGAAGCTTTCTTT.

The chain recombines TRBV12-3 or TRBV12-4 with TRBJ2-7, with D unclear. Trimming shortened V by 2 bases and J by 4 bases, and 3 bases separated the two germline ends. The CDR3 totals 11 residues. For the CDR3, the DNA is TGTGCCAGCAGTTTACAATACGAGCAGTACTTC. Translated: CASSLQYEQYF.

This chain's CDR3 is CASSRQKNTEAFF. CDR3 coding DNA: TGTGCCAGCAGTAGGCAGAAGAACACTGAAGCTTTCTTT. The chain combines TRBV12-3 or TRBV12-4 with TRBJ1-1; D is unresolved. The CDR3 consists of 13 residues. V gave up 5 bases and J gave up 1 base, with 8 bases separating them.

Here the CDR3 DNA reads TGTGCCAGCAGCCAAGAGTTTCCGTCCCGGGAGCAGTTCTTC. It encodes CASSQEFPSREQFF. The chain employs TRBV3-1 (or the pseudogene TRBV3-2) and TRBJ2-1; D is uncertain. Germline CDR1 reads LGHDT; CDR2 reads YNNKEL (reference sequence). Trimming shortened V by 0 bases and J by 10 bases, and 13 bases separated the two germline ends. The CDR3 consists of 14 residues.

For the CDR3, the DNA is TGTGCCAGTAGTTTTGGGACAGTGTCCTACAATGAGCAGTTCTTC. This gives the protein CASSFGTVSYNEQFF. The chain combines TRBV19 with TRBJ2-1; 7 nucleotides agree with TRBD1. This CDR3 spans 15 amino acids. Germline loops: CDR1 LNHDA, CDR2 SQIVND (reference sequence). V dropped 5 bases and J dropped 1; count of bases not matched to a gene: 5.

The rearrangement joins TRBV30 to TRBJ1-3; D gene uncertain. Trimming removed 5 bases from V and 2 bases from J, with 13 bases in between. The CDR3 has 14 amino acids. Germline V lookup: CDR1 GTSNPN, CDR2 SVGIG (reference sequence). The DNA for the CDR3 is TGTGCCTGGGGTCGTAGTTTTACTGGAAACACCATATATTTT. Amino acids: CAWGRSFTGNTIYF.

The V gene is TRBV19, the J gene TRBJ2-2, with D uncertain. V dropped 5 bases and J dropped 6 bases, with 16 bases sitting between them. The CDR3 loop spans 15 amino acids. CDR1 and CDR2 (germline): LNHDA, SQIVND (reference sequence). CDR3 protein: CASSPRRLGSGELFF. CDR3 DNA sequence: TGTGCCAGTAGTCCCCGAAGGTTGGGGTCCGGGGAGCTGTTTTTT.

The chain couples TRBV15 to TRBJ1-2; perhaps TRBD1 as D (5 bases). Trimming shortened V by 0 bases and J by 8 bases, and 16 bases separated the two germline ends. Germline assignment: CDR1 LNHNV and CDR2 YYDKDF (reference sequence). This CDR3 is built from 15 residues. The CDR3 sequence is CATSREVETVRGYTF. In nucleotides, the CDR3 is TGTGCCACCAGCAGAGAGGTGGAGACAGTACGCGGCTACACCTTC.

V usage is TRBV29-1 and J usage is TRBJ2-7; 9 nucleotides line up with TRBD1. J gave up 3 bases and V 8 bases, and 8 bases lay outside the gene matches. The CDR3 is made up of 13 amino acids. Per the germline V gene, CDR1 is SQVTM and CDR2 is ANQGSEA. In DNA form, the CDR3 reads TGCAGCACAACGGGACAGGGAAACTACGAGCAGTACTTC. Protein product: CSTTGQGNYEQYF.

Regarding this clone: The same CDR3 also results from other DNA sequences found in this sample. This chain links TRBV11-2 with TRBJ2-5; the D is unclear. The ends were cut back, 6 bases at V and 5 bases at J, with 7 bases in the middle. The germline V gene has CDR1 SGHAT and CDR2 FQNNGV. The CDR3 runs to 11 residues. The CDR3 sequence: CASSFEETQYF. In DNA form, the CDR3 reads TGTGCCAGCAGTTTTGAGGAGACCCAGTACTTC.

The sample holds one count of this clone. The V and J genes are TRBV11-3 and TRBJ1-2; tentatively, D is TRBD1 (5 bases). This CDR3 spans 13 amino acids. Looked up from germline, CDR1 is SGHNT and CDR2 is YENEEA. With 2 bases removed from V and 6 bases from J, the gap between germline ends came to 10 bases. CDR3 bases: TGTGCCAGCAGCTTAAGGGACGAGCATGGCTACACCTTC. Its protein is CASSLRDEHGYTF.

CDR3 bases: TGTGCCTGGAGTCTAATTGTCCCGGGACAGGGTGGCAATTCACCCCTCCACTTT. Translated, it gives CAWSLIVPGQGGNSPLHF. This chain uses TRBV30 with TRBJ1-6; 9 bases agree with TRBD1. After removal of 2 bases from V and 7 bases from J, the junction contained 15 bases not matched to a gene. The CDR3 is 18 amino acids. Germline values: CDR1 GTSNPN, CDR2 SVGIG (reference sequence).

This clone was detected a few times. V usage is TRBV7-6 and J usage is TRBJ2-6; 7 bases are a match to TRBD1. V trimming: 4 bases; J trimming: 1 base; junction bases outside the gene matches: 13. This CDR3 has 19 residues. From germline, CDR1 is SGHVS and CDR2 FNYEAQ. The CDR3: CASSSTDRPDISGANVLTF. CDR3 nucleotides: TGTGCCAGCAGCTCGACGGACAGGCCCGATATTTCTGGGGCCAACGTCCTGACTTTC. Looking up the rest from reference TRBV7-6 and TRBJ2-6 gives the full variable domain: GAGVSQSPRYKVTKRGQDVALRCDPISGHVSLYWYRQALGQGPEFLTYFNYEAQQDKSGLPNDRFSAERPEGSISTLTIQRTEQRDSAMYRCASSSTDRPDISGANVLTFGAGSRLTVL.

This clone was recorded only once. The J gene is TRBJ1-5, the V gene TRBV14, with D unresolved. V was shortened by 4 bases and J by 6 bases, with 10 bases between the two germline ends. The CDR3 sequence is 13 residues long. The germline CDR1 and CDR2 sequences are SGHDN and FVKESK. Here the CDR3 reads CASSPSLGQPQHF. The CDR3 nucleotides read TGTGCCAGCAGCCCCTCTTTGGGTCAGCCCCAGCATTTT.

V gene TRBV28 combines with J gene TRBJ2-7; no definite D call. The CDR3 has 13 amino acids. The V gene lost 10 bases and the J gene lost 3 bases, with 16 bases spanning the gap. CDR1 and CDR2 from the germline V gene are MDHEN and SYDVKM. The CDR3 DNA is TGTGCCACAGGCATCCGGAATTTCTACGAGCAGTACTTC. Translated: CATGIRNFYEQYF.

The chain uses TRBV7-9 and TRBJ1-1; D possibly corresponds to TRBD1 (6 bases). V lost 5 bases and J lost 10, with 14 bases in between. The CDR3 is 12 amino acids. Germline CDR1 SEHNR, CDR2 FQNEAQ (reference sequence). The CDR3 DNA reads as TGTGCCAGCAGCCACCCAACAGGGAGAGCTTTCTTT. Its translation is CASSHPTGRAFF.

The rearrangement uses TRBV7-2 and TRBJ1-1; maybe TRBD1 (6 bases). The ends were cut back, 8 bases at V and 5 bases at J, with 15 bases in the middle. The CDR3 runs 13 residues. Germline lookup yields CDR1 SGHTA and CDR2 FQGNSA. The CDR3 spells CASGNRVKTEAFF. CDR3 DNA: TGTGCCAGCGGGAACAGGGTAAAAACTGAAGCTTTCTTT.

J is TRBJ2-7 and V is TRBV11-2; tentatively, D is TRBD1 or TRBD2 (5 bases each). CDR1 is SGHAT and CDR2 is FQNNGV in the germline V gene. This CDR3 spans 14 amino acids. V dropped 5 bases and J dropped 2 bases, with 13 bases sitting between them. CDR3 nucleotides: TGTGCCAGCAGCCGGGGCACTAATCCCTACGAGCAGTACTTC. Its translation is CASSRGTNPYEQYF.